The sequence of this T cell receptor (beta chain) was determined in a study of cytomegalovirus exposure and HLA in healthy donors. V was pared by 4 bases and J by 5 bases, with 11 bases of the junction left unmatched. The CDR3 has 16 residues. CDR1 is SGHAT and CDR2 is FQDESV in the germline V gene (reference sequence). With respect to this clone: Its specificity is not known.

This PCR relied on a set of 60 Vbeta primers and 13 Jbeta primers. This table comes from immunoSEQ multiplex PCR, and its TCRdb copy is limited to in-frame clones, with some not included. The sample yields 90,000 to 150,000 clones, less than 90% seen once. Regarding the study as a whole: The study had only CMV serostatus as immune exposure information.

Sequencing used PBMCs. This chain links TRBV11-1 with TRBJ2-5; 9 bases match TRBD2. The TCR originated in a man between 45 and 60 years old in good health and CMV-seronegative. The CDR3 reads CASSSAIAGEKETQYF. The DNA for the CDR3 is TGTGCCAGCAGCTCCGCCATAGCGGGGGAAAAGGAGACCCAGTACTTC.